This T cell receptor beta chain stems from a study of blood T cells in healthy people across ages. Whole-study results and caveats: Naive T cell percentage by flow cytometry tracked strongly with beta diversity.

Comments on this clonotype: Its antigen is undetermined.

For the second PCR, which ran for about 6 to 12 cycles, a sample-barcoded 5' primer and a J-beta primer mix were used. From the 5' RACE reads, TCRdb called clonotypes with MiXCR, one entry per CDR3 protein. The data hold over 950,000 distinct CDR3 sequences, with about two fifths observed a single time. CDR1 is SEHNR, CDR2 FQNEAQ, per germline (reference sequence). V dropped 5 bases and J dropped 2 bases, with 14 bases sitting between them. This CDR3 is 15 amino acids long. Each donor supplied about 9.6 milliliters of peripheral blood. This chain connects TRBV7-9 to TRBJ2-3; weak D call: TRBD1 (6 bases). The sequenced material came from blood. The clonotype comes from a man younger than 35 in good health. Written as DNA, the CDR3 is TGTGCCAGCAGCGAAACAGGGATTAACACAGATACGCAGTATTTT. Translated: CASSETGINTDTQYF.